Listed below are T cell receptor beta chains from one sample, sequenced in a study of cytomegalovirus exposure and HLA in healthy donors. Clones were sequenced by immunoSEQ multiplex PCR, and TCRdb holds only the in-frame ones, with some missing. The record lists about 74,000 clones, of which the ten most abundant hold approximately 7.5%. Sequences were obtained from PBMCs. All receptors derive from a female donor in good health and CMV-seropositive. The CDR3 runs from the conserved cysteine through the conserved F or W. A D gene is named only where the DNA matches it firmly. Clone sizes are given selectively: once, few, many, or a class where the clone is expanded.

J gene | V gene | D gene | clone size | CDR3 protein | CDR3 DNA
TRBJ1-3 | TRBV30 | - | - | CAWSVGSSGNTIYF | TGTGCCTGGAGTGTAGGGAGCTCTGGAAACACCATATATTTT
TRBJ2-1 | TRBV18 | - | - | CASSLQGAGVDNEQFF | TGTGCCAGCTCACTGCAGGGGGCGGGAGTCGACAATGAGCAGTTCTTC
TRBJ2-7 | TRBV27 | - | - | CASSFPGAYEQYF | TGTGCCAGCAGTTTTCCCGGGGCCTACGAGCAGTACTTC
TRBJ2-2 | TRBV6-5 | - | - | CASSYNMANTGELFF | TGTGCCAGCAGTTACAACATGGCGAACACCGGGGAGCTGTTTTTT
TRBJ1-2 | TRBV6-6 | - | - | CASSYSSRDSNYGYTF | TGTGCCAGCAGTTACTCGTCGAGAGACAGTAACTATGGCTACACCTTC
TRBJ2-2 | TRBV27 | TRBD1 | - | CASRRDVGDRGPIRSTGELFF | TGTGCCAGCAGGCGAGATGTTGGGGACAGGGGCCCAATCCGATCCACCGGGGAGCTGTTTTTT
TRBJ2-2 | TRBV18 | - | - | CASSPPETRLENGELFF | TGTGCCAGCTCACCACCAGAAACTCGTCTCGAGAACGGGGAGCTGTTTTTT
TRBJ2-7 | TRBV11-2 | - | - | CASSLAPHGQRPYEQYF | TGTGCCAGCAGCTTAGCCCCCCACGGCCAGCGGCCGTACGAGCAGTACTTC
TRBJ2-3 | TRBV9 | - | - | CASSVTSTQGTSTDTQYF | TGTGCCAGCAGCGTGACCTCAACACAAGGGACTAGCACAGATACGCAGTATTTT
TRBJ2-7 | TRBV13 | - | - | CASSLGGRLGQYF | TGTGCCAGCAGCTTAGGGGGGAGACTAGGGCAGTACTTC
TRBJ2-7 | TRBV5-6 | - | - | CASSLGGTEGYEQYF | TGTGCCAGCAGCTTGGGCGGGACAGAAGGCTACGAGCAGTACTTC
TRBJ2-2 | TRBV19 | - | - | CASRARGRDGPYSGELFF | TGTGCCAGTAGGGCCCGGGGTAGGGATGGACCCTACTCCGGGGAGCTGTTTTTT
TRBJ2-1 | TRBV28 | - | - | CASSLAQREQFF | TGTGCCAGCAGTTTAGCCCAGCGTGAGCAGTTCTTC
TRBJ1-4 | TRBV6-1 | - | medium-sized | CASSEGVQLNEKLFF | TGTGCCAGCAGTGAAGGGGTACAGTTGAATGAAAAACTGTTTTTT
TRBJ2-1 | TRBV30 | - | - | CAWSVGSYNEQFF | TGTGCCTGGAGTGTGGGCAGTTACAATGAGCAGTTCTTC
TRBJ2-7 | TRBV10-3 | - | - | CAISGTDYEQYF | TGTGCCATCAGTGGGACAGACTACGAGCAGTACTTC
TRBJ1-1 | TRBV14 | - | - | CASSLNGMNTEAFF | TGTGCCAGCAGCCTAAACGGGATGAACACTGAAGCTTTCTTT
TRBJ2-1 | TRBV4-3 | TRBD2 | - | CASSQDARDYNNEQFF | TGCGCCAGCAGCCAAGATGCGCGGGACTATAACAATGAGCAGTTCTTC
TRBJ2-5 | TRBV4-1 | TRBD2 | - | CASSLGLQETQYF | TGCGCCAGCAGCTTGGGACTACAAGAGACCCAGTACTTC
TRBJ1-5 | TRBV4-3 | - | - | CASSQVGDSNQPQHF | TGCGCCAGCAGCCAAGTTGGAGATAGCAATCAGCCCCAGCATTTT
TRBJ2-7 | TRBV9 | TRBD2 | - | CASSVGAGGSYEQYF | TGTGCCAGCAGCGTAGGGGCGGGAGGGTCCTACGAGCAGTACTTC
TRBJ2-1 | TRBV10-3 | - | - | CAISELVGEQFF | TGTGCCATCAGTGAGCTAGTTGGGGAGCAGTTCTTC
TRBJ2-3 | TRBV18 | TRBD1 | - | CASSPWSYRDRPVPSTDTQYF | TGTGCCAGCTCACCATGGTCCTACCGGGACAGACCAGTTCCTAGCACAGATACGCAGTATTTT
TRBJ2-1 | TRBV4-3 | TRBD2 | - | CASSQGRGRNEQFF | TGCGCCAGCAGCCAAGGGCGGGGGAGGAATGAGCAGTTCTTC
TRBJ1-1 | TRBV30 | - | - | CAWSVRSGVRGTEAFF | TGTGCCTGGAGTGTACGTTCCGGGGTCCGCGGCACTGAAGCTTTCTTT
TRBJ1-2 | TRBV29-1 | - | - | CSVEEQGHNYGYTF | TGCAGCGTTGAGGAACAGGGCCATAACTATGGCTACACCTTC
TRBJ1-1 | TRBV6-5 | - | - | CARTGVGNTEAFF | TGTGCCAGGACCGGGGTAGGGAACACTGAAGCTTTCTTT
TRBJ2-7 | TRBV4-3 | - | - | CASSQDFWGGWSSYEQYF | TGCGCCAGCAGCCAAGATTTCTGGGGGGGCTGGAGCTCCTACGAGCAGTACTTC
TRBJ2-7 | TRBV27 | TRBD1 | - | CASSPQDREFYEQYF | TGTGCCAGCAGTCCGCAGGACAGGGAGTTCTACGAGCAGTACTTC
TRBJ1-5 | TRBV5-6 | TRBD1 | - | CASSLLQGAGNQPQHF | TGTGCCAGCAGCTTGCTCCAGGGGGCTGGCAATCAGCCCCAGCATTTT
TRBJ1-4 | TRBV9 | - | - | CASSGSVGLNEKLFF | TGTGCCAGCAGCGGATCAGTAGGACTTAATGAAAAACTGTTTTTT
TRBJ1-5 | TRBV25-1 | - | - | CASKEGDQPQHF | TGTGCCAGCAAGGAAGGGGATCAGCCCCAGCATTTT
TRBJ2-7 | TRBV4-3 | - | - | CASSQETRSPPGEQYF | TGCGCCAGCAGCCAAGAGACGAGGAGTCCTCCGGGCGAGCAGTACTTC
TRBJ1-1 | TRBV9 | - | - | CASSVTGSTEAFF | TGTGCCAGCAGCGTCACAGGGTCCACTGAAGCTTTCTTT
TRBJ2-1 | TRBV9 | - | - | CASGQLGEQFF | TGTGCCAGTGGACAGTTAGGGGAGCAGTTCTTC
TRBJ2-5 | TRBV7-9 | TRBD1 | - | CASKQQGDETQYF | TGTGCCAGCAAGCAACAGGGGGATGAGACCCAGTACTTC
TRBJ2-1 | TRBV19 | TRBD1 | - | CASSEPGQGVNEQFF | TGTGCCAGTAGTGAGCCGGGACAGGGAGTCAATGAGCAGTTCTTC
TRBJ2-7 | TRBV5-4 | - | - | CASSLEGSAYEQYF | TGTGCCAGCAGCTTGGAAGGGAGCGCCTACGAGCAGTACTTC
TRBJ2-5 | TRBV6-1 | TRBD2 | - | CASSEAWGLAGGPQETQYF | TGTGCCAGCAGTGAAGCGTGGGGACTAGCGGGAGGGCCCCAAGAGACCCAGTACTTC
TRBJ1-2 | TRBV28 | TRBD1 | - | CATRGGQSSDDYGYTF | TGTGCCACCAGAGGGGGACAGTCCTCCGATGACTATGGCTACACCTTC
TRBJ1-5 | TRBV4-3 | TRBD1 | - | CASSQGTGSQPQHF | TGCGCCAGCAGCCAAGGGACAGGCAGTCAGCCCCAGCATTTT
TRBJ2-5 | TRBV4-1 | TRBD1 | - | CASSQSGTGGGETQYF | TGCGCCAGCAGCCAGAGTGGGACAGGGGGCGGGGAGACCCAGTACTTC
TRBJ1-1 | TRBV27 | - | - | CASSPQRGTEAFF | TGTGCCAGCAGTCCTCAGCGGGGCACTGAAGCTTTCTTT
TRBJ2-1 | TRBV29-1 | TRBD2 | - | CSVEPQAGGWFF | TGCAGCGTTGAGCCCCAAGCGGGAGGTTGGTTCTTC